The 25 T cell receptor beta chains listed next were all sequenced from one sample in a study of blood T cell repertoires in COVID-19. Libraries were prepared by immunoSEQ multiplex PCR; TCRdb keeps only in-frame clonotypes and omits some of them. This table holds around 260,000 clones, about nine tenths found once. The sequencing input was peripheral blood. The receptors shown here come from a woman aged 40 to 50 who had recovered from COVID-19.

The V gene is TRBV10-2, the J gene TRBJ2-1, with 12 bases identical to TRBD2. Germline CDR1 and CDR2: WSHSY and SAAADI. This CDR3 comprises 16 residues. The junction had 4 bases not matched to a gene; V was cut back by 3 bases and J by 4 bases. CDR3 region: CASSDPGLAGYNEQFF. For the CDR3, the DNA is TGCGCCAGCAGTGACCCTGGACTAGCGGGGTACAATGAGCAGTTCTTC.

Only one count was recorded for this clone. The chain combines TRBV7-9 with TRBJ2-3, with D possibly TRBD1 on 5 matching bases. The CDR3 is made up of 12 amino acids. The V end lost 4 bases, the J end lost 5 bases, and 7 bases lay between the germline ends. Germline CDR1 reads SEHNR; CDR2 reads FQNEAQ (reference sequence). The CDR3 is CASSSTGDTQYF. The DNA for the CDR3 is TGTGCCAGCAGCTCTACAGGAGATACGCAGTATTTT.

J is TRBJ2-2 and V is TRBV5-4; 7 nucleotides align to TRBD2. The CDR3 runs to 16 residues. The germline V gene encodes CDR1 SGHNT and CDR2 YYREEE (reference sequence). Losses at the gene ends were 4 bases for V and 5 bases for J; bases not matched to a gene: 11. The CDR3 region is CASSPPAGRATGELFF. The CDR3 region has the DNA TGTGCCAGCAGCCCCCCAGCGGGGAGGGCTACCGGGGAGCTGTTTTTT.

The chain recombines TRBV7-7 with TRBJ2-2; a weak D match, TRBD2 (5 bases). Germline CDR1 reads SSHAT; CDR2 reads FNYEAQ (reference sequence). The CDR3 contains 14 residues. Trimming left V 2 bases short and J 2 bases short, with 6 bases between. The CDR3 DNA follows: TGTGCCAGCAGCTTAACTAGAAACACCGGGGAGCTGTTTTTT. This translates into CASSLTRNTGELFF. The variable domain in full, completed from reference TRBV7-7 and TRBJ2-2, reads GAGVSQSPRYKVTKRGQDVTLRCDPISSHATLYWYQQALGQGPEFLTYFNYEAQPDKSGLPSDRFSAERPEGSISTLTIQRTEQRDSAMYRCASSLTRNTGELFFGEGSRLTVL.

The chain combines TRBV7-3 with TRBJ1-1; the match to TRBD1 covers 9 bases. CDR1 and CDR2 from the germline V gene are SGHTA and FQGTGA. CDR3 length: 11 residues. J gave up 5 bases and V 10 bases, and 2 bases lay outside the gene matches. Here the CDR3 reads CATGQGTEAFF. In nucleotides, the CDR3 is TGTGCCACGGGACAGGGAACTGAAGCTTTCTTT.

The J gene is TRBJ2-4, the V gene TRBV30; D is uncertain. There are 14 residues in the CDR3. CDR1 and CDR2 from the germline V gene are GTSNPN and SVGIG (reference sequence). The V end was cut by 0 bases, the J end by 0 bases, with 6 bases between. CDR3 nucleotide sequence: TGTGCCTGGAGTGTACAAAAAGCCAAAAACATTCAGTACTTC. Amino acids: CAWSVQKAKNIQYF.

V gene TRBV3-1 (or the pseudogene TRBV3-2) combines with J gene TRBJ1-1; 7 bases align to TRBD1. The germline V gene encodes CDR1 LGHDT and CDR2 YNNKEL (reference sequence). The J segment lost 2 bases and the V segment lost 5 bases, leaving 8 bases of the junction unmatched. The CDR3 totals 15 residues. The CDR3 DNA reads TGTGCCAGCAGCTCTATTCGACAGGGAAACACTGAAGCTTTCTTT. Amino acids: CASSSIRQGNTEAFF.

V and J are TRBV5-1 and TRBJ1-1; 8 bases fit TRBD1. Unmatched junction bases numbered 5, after V lost 1 base and J lost 3 bases. The CDR3 is 15 residues long. Germline assignment: CDR1 SGHRS and CDR2 YFSETQ. The CDR3, as DNA: TGCGCCAGCAGCTTGATTACAGGGGGAGACACTGAAGCTTTCTTT. This encodes CASSLITGGDTEAFF. Drawing the rest from reference TRBV5-1 and TRBJ1-1, the complete variable domain is KAGVTQTPRYLIKTRGQQVTLSCSPISGHRSVSWYQQTPGQGLQFLFEYFSETQRNKGNFPGRFSGRQFSNSRSEMNVSTLELGDSALYLCASSLITGGDTEAFFGQGTRLTVV.

The V gene is TRBV5-1, the J gene TRBJ2-7; D gene unclear. Per germline, CDR1 SGHRS and CDR2 YFSETQ. V lost 0 bases and J lost 0, with 10 bases in between. The CDR3 sequence is 15 residues long. The CDR3 sequence is CASSLASQFSYEQYF. The CDR3 region has the DNA TGCGCCAGCAGCTTGGCGTCCCAGTTCTCCTACGAGCAGTACTTC.

This sequence joins TRBV2 and TRBJ1-1; D is undetermined. CDR3 length: 14 amino acids. V gave up 0 bases and J gave up 6 bases, with 11 bases separating them. The germline gives CDR1 SNHLY, CDR2 FYNNEI. CDR3: CASSEAPGKAEAFF. The CDR3 DNA follows: TGTGCCAGCAGTGAAGCGCCGGGGAAGGCTGAAGCTTTCTTT.

The rearrangement uses TRBV19 and TRBJ2-7; TRBD1 is a possible D gene (6 bases). V was trimmed by 6 bases and J by 3 bases, leaving 12 bases between them. CDR1 and CDR2 (germline): LNHDA, SQIVND (reference sequence). The CDR3 is made up of 13 amino acids. The CDR3 here is CASSPGHRYEQYF. CDR3 DNA: TGTGCCAGTAGCCCGGGACACCGCTACGAGCAGTACTTC.

This clone appeared once. The chain uses TRBV7-8 and TRBJ2-1, with a tentative D call TRBD1 (6 bases). CDR3 length: 15 amino acids. Trimming pared 1 base from V and 15 bases from J, leaving 22 bases between. Germline-derived CDR1 and CDR2 are SGHVS and FQNEAQ. The DNA of the CDR3 is TGTGCCAGCAGCTTAGGACCGAACAGGGCAGAGATCCGGTTCTTC. Translated: CASSLGPNRAEIRFF. Drawing the rest from reference TRBV7-8 and TRBJ2-1, the complete variable domain is GAGVSQSPRYKVAKRGQDVALRCDPISGHVSLFWYQQALGQGPEFLTYFQNEAQLDKSGLPSDRFFAERPEGSVSTLKIQRTQQEDSAVYLCASSLGPNRAEIRFFGPGTRLTVL.

CDR3 residues: CASSQGLAGGTQYF. CDR3 sequence (DNA): TGTGCCAGCAGCCAAGGACTAGCGGGGGGGACCCAGTACTTC. The chain couples TRBV4-2 to TRBJ2-5; 13 nucleotides line up with TRBD2. The CDR3 has 14 residues. The germline CDR1 and CDR2 sequences are LGHNA and YNFKEQ. The V segment lost 1 base and the J segment 7 bases; nucleotides outside the gene matches: 0.

This chain joins TRBV6-6 and TRBJ1-2; 7 nucleotides line up with TRBD1. CDR3 length: 13 residues. Germline assignment: CDR1 MNHNY and CDR2 SVGAGI (reference sequence). J was trimmed by 6 bases and V by 6 bases; bases with no gene match: 7. The CDR3 DNA follows: TGTGCCAGCAGCCCTGAGACAGGGAATGGCTACACCTTC. This gives the protein CASSPETGNGYTF.

This chain connects TRBV2 to TRBJ2-4; TRBD1 matches at 7 bases. Germline V gene data show CDR1 as SNHLY and CDR2 as FYNNEI. The V and J ends lost 7 bases and 11 bases, in that order; junction bases with no gene match: 8. The CDR3 contains 12 residues. The CDR3 spells CASKGQPALQYF. In nucleotides, the CDR3 is TGTGCCAGCAAGGGACAGCCTGCCCTTCAGTACTTC.

The V and J genes are TRBV19 and TRBJ1-4; D is perhaps TRBD1 (5 bases). The germline V gene encodes CDR1 LNHDA and CDR2 SQIVND (reference sequence). V lost 6 bases, J lost 8 bases, and 13 bases lay in between. The length of the CDR3 is 13 residues. The CDR3 reads CASSQGIEEKLFF. The CDR3, as DNA: TGTGCCAGTAGCCAGGGAATAGAAGAAAAACTGTTTTTT.

The chain recombines TRBV13 with TRBJ2-7; 9 nucleotides line up with TRBD1. Trimming took 3 bases from V and 7 from J; bases not matched to a gene: 7. CDR3 length equals 14 residues. The V gene's germline CDR1 is PRHDT and CDR2 FYEKMQ (reference sequence). The CDR3 nucleotides are TGTGCCAGCAGCTTCCGACAGGGGGTAGAAGAGCAGTACTTC. It translates to CASSFRQGVEEQYF.

The V gene is TRBV6-2 or TRBV6-3, the J gene TRBJ2-4; perhaps TRBD2 as D (6 bases). Germline V lookup: CDR1 MNHEY, CDR2 SVGEGT. Trimming pared 5 bases from V and 1 base from J, leaving 12 bases between. CDR3 length equals 15 residues. CDR3 protein: CASSTRREAKNIQYF. CDR3 DNA: TGTGCCAGCAGTACCCGACGGGAGGCCAAAAACATTCAGTACTTC.

The chain couples TRBV3-1 (or the pseudogene TRBV3-2) to TRBJ1-5; 7 bases are shared with TRBD1. The trim removed 0 bases at V and 3 bases at J, leaving 11 bases unmatched. Germline values: CDR1 LGHDT, CDR2 YNNKEL (reference sequence). CDR3 length equals 18 residues. In nucleotides, the CDR3 is TGTGCCAGCAGCCAAGAGGCCAGGGGGAGACGGTTCAATCAGCCCCAGCATTTT. Amino acids: CASSQEARGRRFNQPQHF.

The rearrangement links TRBV19 to TRBJ1-1; TRBD1 is a possible D gene (5 bases). The CDR3 contains 15 residues. Germline V lookup: CDR1 LNHDA, CDR2 SQIVND (reference sequence). Between the trimmed V and J ends, which lost 1 base and 1 base, there was a span of 10 bases. The CDR3 region is CASSIVWGGNTEAFF. The CDR3 coding sequence is TGTGCCAGTAGTATAGTTTGGGGGGGGAACACTGAAGCTTTCTTT.

The rearrangement links TRBV7-9 to TRBJ2-3, with D possibly TRBD2 on 5 matching bases. Looked up from germline, CDR1 is SEHNR and CDR2 is FQNEAQ (reference sequence). Trimming removed 5 bases at V and 11 bases at J, with 29 bases between. This CDR3 is 17 amino acids long. The CDR3 DNA follows: TGTGCCAGCAGCCGGATTGGAGGCCTGCATGTCGTTTTGGGGCAGTATTTT. It is translated as CASSRIGGLHVVLGQYF.

The chain carries TRBV7-7 and TRBJ2-5, with 12 bases lining up with TRBD1. CDR3 length: 13 residues. Germline CDR1 is SSHAT and CDR2 is FNYEAQ (reference sequence). CDR3 bases: TGTGCTACCGGGACAGGGGGCTGGGAGACCCAGTACTTC. Residues: CATGTGGWETQYF.

V gene TRBV27 combines with J gene TRBJ2-3, with 8 bases lining up with TRBD1. CDR1 and CDR2 from the germline V gene are MNHEY and SMNVEV (reference sequence). J gave up 4 bases and V 6 bases, and 3 bases lay outside the gene matches. This CDR3 is 13 amino acids long. Here the CDR3 DNA reads TGTGCCAGCAGCGGACAGGGATCAGATACGCAGTATTTT. The encoded protein is CASSGQGSDTQYF.

V usage is TRBV5-1 and J usage is TRBJ2-1, with no clear D. CDR3 length equals 13 residues. Deletions cut 2 bases from V and 4 bases from J, with 7 bases between. CDR1 and CDR2 (germline): SGHRS, YFSETQ. Here the CDR3 reads CASSFQTYNEQFF. CDR3 nucleotide sequence: TGCGCCAGCAGCTTCCAGACTTACAATGAGCAGTTCTTC. Combining the CDR3 with reference TRBV5-1 and TRBJ2-1 gives the whole variable domain KAGVTQTPRYLIKTRGQQVTLSCSPISGHRSVSWYQQTPGQGLQFLFEYFSETQRNKGNFPGRFSGRQFSNSRSEMNVSTLELGDSALYLCASSFQTYNEQFFGPGTRLTVL.

This chain connects TRBV7-9 to TRBJ1-2; D unresolved. This CDR3 spans 17 amino acids. The V gene lost 5 bases and the J gene lost 2 bases, with 21 bases spanning the gap. Germline V lookup: CDR1 SEHNR, CDR2 FQNEAQ (reference sequence). The CDR3 loop reads CASSATVYMTENYGYTF. Here the CDR3 DNA reads TGTGCCAGCAGCGCAACTGTCTATATGACGGAGAACTATGGCTACACCTTC.